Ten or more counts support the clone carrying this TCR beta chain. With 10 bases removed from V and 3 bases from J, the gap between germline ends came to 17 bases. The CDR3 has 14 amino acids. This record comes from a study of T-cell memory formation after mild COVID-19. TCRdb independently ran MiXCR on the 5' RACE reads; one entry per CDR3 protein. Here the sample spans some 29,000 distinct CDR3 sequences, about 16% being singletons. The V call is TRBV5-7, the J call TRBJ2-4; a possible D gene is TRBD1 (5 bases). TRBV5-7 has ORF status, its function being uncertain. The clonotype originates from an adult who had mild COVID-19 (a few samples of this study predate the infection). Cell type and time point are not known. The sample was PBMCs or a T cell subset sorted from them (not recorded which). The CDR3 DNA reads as TGTGCCCCTGTTTGGGGCAGAGTCAAAAACATTCAGTACTTC. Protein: CAPVWGRVKNIQYF.